The clone carrying this TCR beta chain has more than one count but fewer than ten. Its antigen is not known. This specimen belongs to a study of T-cell reconstitution after alpha-beta-depleted transplantation in children. Notes on the study in general: Once a year had passed after transplant, T-cell counts and diversity came mostly from newly produced T cells.

It was with unique molecular identifiers that the TCRbeta library was prepared. A single record per CDR3 protein comes from TCRdb applying MiXCR to the PCR reads. The data contain under 250,000 distinct CDR3 sequences, approximately 15% of them singletons. In germline, CDR1 is SGHDT, CDR2 YYEEEE. This CDR3 contains 14 residues. Deletions cut 0 bases from V and 4 bases from J, with 11 bases between. This TCR was sampled from a male patient aged 2-15 years who had a stem cell transplant for acute lymphoblastic leukemia, so the T cells may come from the graft donor. V usage is TRBV5-6 and J usage is TRBJ2-7, with TRBD1 as a possible D gene (6 bases). The sample here was PBMCs, mostly from graft donor cells, taken 360 days after TCRalphabeta/CD19-depleted stem cell transplant. The CDR3 DNA is TGTGCCAGCAGCTTGGCAGGGGCGGCATACGAGCAGTACTTC. It specifies CASSLAGAAYEQYF.